This paragraph reports one T cell receptor beta chain. Its target is unknown. The sample belongs to a study of shared clonotypes between healthy human individuals. Study-wide findings and caveats: Unshared clonotypes carried lower generation probabilities than those common to all four donors.

This CDR3 is 16 amino acids long. Germline V gene sequence: CDR1 LNHNV, CDR2 YYDKDF (reference sequence). The V end lost 5 bases, the J end lost 0 bases, and 14 bases lay between the germline ends. The naive CD8 subset, CD45RO-negative cells positively selected for CCR7, excluded terminally differentiated effector memory CD45RA+ cells. The assay was immunoSEQ multiplex PCR, and TCRdb's table has in-frame clones only and misses some. The sample lists approximately 2,000,000 clones, 85% to 95% seen once, with less than 2% in the top ten. This TCR came from a man younger than 35 in good health. Some clones in this sample may be carry-over from other donors' samples. Sequencing was performed on naive CD8+ T cells from PBMCs. This chain links TRBV15 with TRBJ2-4; weak D call: TRBD2 (6 bases). CDR3 DNA sequence: TGTGCCACCAGCGGAGGGGTCACCTTAGCCAAAAACATTCAGTACTTC. Protein product: CATSGGVTLAKNIQYF.